This TCR beta chain was captured in a study of blood T cell repertoires in COVID-19. Looked up from germline, CDR1 is SGHDN and CDR2 is FVKESK. This CDR3 contains 13 residues. V dropped 4 bases and J dropped 4 bases, with 7 bases sitting between them. TCRdb's copy holds only in-frame clones and misses some; the assay was immunoSEQ multiplex PCR. The sample lists a few hundred thousand clones; about 85% were seen once. Sequenced material: PBMCs or T cells enriched from blood (not recorded which). The chain joins TRBV14 to TRBJ2-2, with D possibly matching TRBD1 (5 bases). This TCR was recovered from a middle-aged man who had recovered from COVID-19. The CDR3 region has the DNA TGTGCCAGCAGCCGACAGAGCACCGGGGAGCTGTTTTTT. It codes for CASSRQSTGELFF. The complete variable domain, with remaining parts taken from reference TRBV14 and TRBJ2-2, reads EAGVTQFPSHSVIEKGQTVTLRCDPISGHDNLYWYRRVMGKEIKFLLHFVKESKQDESGMPNNRFLAERTGGTYSTLKVQPAELEDSGVYFCASSRQSTGELFFGEGSRLTVL.